These 5 T cell receptor beta chains originate from one sample sequenced in a study of long-term antiretroviral therapy in people with HIV. It was version v3.0 of the immunoSEQ assay that was run at survey level. Libraries were prepared by immunoSEQ multiplex PCR; TCRdb keeps only in-frame clonotypes and omits some of them. The table shows under 45,000 clones, with 80% occurring only once. The material was unsorted PBMCs, obtained 3.4 years after starting antiretroviral therapy. The origin of the receptors is a man aged 25-45 years with HIV.

This chain joins TRBV15 and TRBJ2-3, with D unclear. The CDR3 totals 12 residues. V was shortened by 3 bases and J by 0 bases, with 1 base between the two germline ends. Germline CDR1 and CDR2: LNHNV and YYDKDF (reference sequence). CDR3 residues: CATSSSTDTQYF. Here the CDR3 DNA reads TGTGCCACCAGCAGTAGCACAGATACGCAGTATTTT.

V gene TRBV18 combines with J gene TRBJ1-5; D remains ambiguous. CDR1 is KGHSH, CDR2 LQKENI, per germline. The CDR3 runs to 15 residues. Trimming left V 3 bases short and J 0 bases short, with 9 bases between. The CDR3: CASSPGQISNQPQHF. In DNA form, the CDR3 reads TGTGCCAGCTCACCGGGCCAGATTAGCAATCAGCCCCAGCATTTT.

The chain is built from TRBV9 and TRBJ2-1; unclear D gene. Trimming removed 0 bases at V and 0 bases at J, with 7 bases between. CDR1 is SGDLS and CDR2 is YYNGEE in the germline V gene. This CDR3 spans 15 amino acids. CDR3 bases: TGTGCCAGCAGCGTAGTAGAGAGCTCCTACAATGAGCAGTTCTTC. This sequence encodes CASSVVESSYNEQFF.

This clone has a single count. CDR3 sequence reads: CASSLRGTGSYEQYF. In nucleotides, the CDR3 is TGTGCCAGCAGCTTAAGGGGGACGGGATCCTACGAGCAGTACTTC. The chain uses TRBV7-2 and TRBJ2-7; D is perhaps TRBD1 (6 bases). V lost 2 bases to trimming and J lost 1 base, with 12 bases between them. Germline values: CDR1 SGHTA, CDR2 FQGNSA. The CDR3 covers 15 residues.

The chain uses TRBV2 and TRBJ2-3, with D tentatively TRBD1 (6 bases). V shed 8 bases and J shed 2 bases, with 11 bases lying between them. This CDR3 is built from 13 residues. Germline V gives CDR1 SNHLY, CDR2 FYNNEI. CDR3 sequence reads: CASDRTATDTQYF. Here the CDR3 DNA reads TGTGCCAGCGATAGGACAGCCACAGATACGCAGTATTTT.